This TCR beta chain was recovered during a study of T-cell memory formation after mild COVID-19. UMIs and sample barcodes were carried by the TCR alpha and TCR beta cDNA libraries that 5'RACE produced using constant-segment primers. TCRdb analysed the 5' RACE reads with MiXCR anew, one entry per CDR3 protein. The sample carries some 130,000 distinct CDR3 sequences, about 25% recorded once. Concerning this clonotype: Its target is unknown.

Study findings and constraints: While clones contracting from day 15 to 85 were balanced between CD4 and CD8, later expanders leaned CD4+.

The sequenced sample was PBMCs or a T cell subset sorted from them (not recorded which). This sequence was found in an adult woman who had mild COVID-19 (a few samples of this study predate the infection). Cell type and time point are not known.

The CDR3 nucleotides are TGTGCCAGCTCTAGGTATTACACAGATACGCAGTATTTT. This encodes CASSRYYTDTQYF. This chain links TRBV9 with TRBJ2-3; D gene uncertain. Germline CDR1 is SGDLS and CDR2 is YYNGEE. The CDR3 is 13 amino acids. V shed 7 bases and J shed 2 bases, with 11 bases lying between them.